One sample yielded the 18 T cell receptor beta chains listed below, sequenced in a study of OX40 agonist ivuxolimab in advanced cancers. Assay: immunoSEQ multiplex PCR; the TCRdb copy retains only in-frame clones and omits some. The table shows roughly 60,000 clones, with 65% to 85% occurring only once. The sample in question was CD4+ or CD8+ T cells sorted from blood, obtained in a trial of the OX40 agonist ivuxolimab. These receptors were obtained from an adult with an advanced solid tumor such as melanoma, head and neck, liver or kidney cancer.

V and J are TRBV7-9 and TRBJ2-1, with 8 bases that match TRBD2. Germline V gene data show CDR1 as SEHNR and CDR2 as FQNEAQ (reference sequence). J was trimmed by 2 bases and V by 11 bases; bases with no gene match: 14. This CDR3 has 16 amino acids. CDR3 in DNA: TGTGCCTGCGAGTTGTGGGCTAGCGGGCCCTACAATGAGCAGTTCTTC. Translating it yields CACELWASGPYNEQFF.

CDR3 sequence (DNA): TGTGCCAGTACAGGGGCGCTAAATGAAAAACTGTTTTTT. Amino acid sequence: CASTGALNEKLFF. The chain is built from TRBV28 and TRBJ1-4, with TRBD1 identical over 7 bases. The V gene's germline CDR1 is MDHEN and CDR2 SYDVKM. V was pared by 9 bases and J by 5 bases, with 6 bases of the junction left unmatched. The CDR3 runs to 13 residues. Full variable domain (rest looked up from reference TRBV28 and TRBJ1-4): DVKVTQSSRYLVKRTGEKVFLECVQDMDHENMFWYRQDPGLGLRLIYFSYDVKMKEKGDIPEGYSVSREKKERFSLILESASTNQTSMYLCASTGALNEKLFFGSGTQLSVL.

CDR3 in amino acids: CSVVLLAGGKETQYF. The CDR3 nucleotides read TGCAGCGTCGTACTACTAGCGGGGGGGAAAGAGACCCAGTACTTC. This chain links TRBV29-1 with TRBJ2-5; 13 positions agree with TRBD2. Germline V CDR1 and CDR2: SQVTM, ANQGSEA. The CDR3 length is 15 residues. Trimming at V came to 6 bases and at J to 3 bases, leaving 7 bases not matched to a gene.

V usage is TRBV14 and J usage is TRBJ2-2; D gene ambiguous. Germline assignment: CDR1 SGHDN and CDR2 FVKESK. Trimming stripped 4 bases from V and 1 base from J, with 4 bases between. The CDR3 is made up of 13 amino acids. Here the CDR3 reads CASSRKNTGELFF. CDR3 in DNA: TGTGCCAGCAGCCGTAAGAACACCGGGGAGCTGTTTTTT.

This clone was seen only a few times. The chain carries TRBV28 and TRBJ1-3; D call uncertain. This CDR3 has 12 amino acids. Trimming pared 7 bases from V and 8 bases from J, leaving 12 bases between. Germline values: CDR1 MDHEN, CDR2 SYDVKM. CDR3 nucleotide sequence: TGTGCCAGCACCCTCGGGCTCCACACCATATATTTT. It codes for CASTLGLHTIYF.

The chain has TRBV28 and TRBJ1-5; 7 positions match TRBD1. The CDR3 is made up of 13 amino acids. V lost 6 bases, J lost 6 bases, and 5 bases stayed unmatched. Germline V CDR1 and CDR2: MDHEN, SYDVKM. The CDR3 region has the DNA TGTGCCAGCAGAAGGGACAGTTTTCAGCCCCAGCATTTT. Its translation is CASRRDSFQPQHF.

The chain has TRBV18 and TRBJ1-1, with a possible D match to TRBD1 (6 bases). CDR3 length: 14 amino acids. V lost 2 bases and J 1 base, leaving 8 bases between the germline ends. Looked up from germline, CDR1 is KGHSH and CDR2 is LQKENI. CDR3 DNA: TGTGCCAGCTCACCAAGGACAGAGAACACTGAAGCTTTCTTT. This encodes CASSPRTENTEAFF.

For the CDR3, the DNA is TGTGCCTGGAGCGTCTCGCATCCTGGAAACACCATATATTTT. It translates to CAWSVSHPGNTIYF. This chain joins TRBV30 and TRBJ1-3; the D is unclear. CDR1 and CDR2 (germline): GTSNPN, SVGIG (reference sequence). This CDR3 region has 14 residues. Between the trimmed V and J ends, which lost 3 bases and 2 bases, there was a span of 11 bases.

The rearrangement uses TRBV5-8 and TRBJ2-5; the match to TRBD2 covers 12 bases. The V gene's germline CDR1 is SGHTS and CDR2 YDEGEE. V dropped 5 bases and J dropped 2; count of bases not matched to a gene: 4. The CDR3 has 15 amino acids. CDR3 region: CASSRGLAGQETQYF. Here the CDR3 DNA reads TGTGCCAGCAGTAGAGGACTAGCGGGACAAGAGACCCAGTACTTC.

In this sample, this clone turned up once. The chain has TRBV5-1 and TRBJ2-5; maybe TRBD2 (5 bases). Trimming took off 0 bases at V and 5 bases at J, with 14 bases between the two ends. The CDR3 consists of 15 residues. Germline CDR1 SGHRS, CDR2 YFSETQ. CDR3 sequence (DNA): TGCGCCAGCAGCTTGGGGTTCGCTAGCTGGGAGACCCAGTACTTC. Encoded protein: CASSLGFASWETQYF.

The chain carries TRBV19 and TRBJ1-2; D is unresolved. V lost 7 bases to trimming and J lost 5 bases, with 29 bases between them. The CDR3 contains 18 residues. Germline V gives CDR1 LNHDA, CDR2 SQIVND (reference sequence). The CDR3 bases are TGTGCCAGTACCCCTCGCTTGTGGGAGATCCGATTGATTTATGGCTACACCTTC. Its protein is CASTPRLWEIRLIYGYTF.

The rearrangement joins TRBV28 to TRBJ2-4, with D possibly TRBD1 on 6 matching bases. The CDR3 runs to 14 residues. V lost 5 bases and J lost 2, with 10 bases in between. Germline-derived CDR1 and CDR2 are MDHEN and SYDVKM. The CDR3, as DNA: TGTGCCAGCAGTCTTCAGGGGACCAAAAACATTCAGTACTTC. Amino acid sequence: CASSLQGTKNIQYF.

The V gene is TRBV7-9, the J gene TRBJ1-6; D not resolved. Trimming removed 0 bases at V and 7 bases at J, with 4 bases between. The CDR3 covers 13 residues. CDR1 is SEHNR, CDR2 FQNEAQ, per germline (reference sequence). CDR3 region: CASSLAGNSPLHF. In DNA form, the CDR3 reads TGTGCCAGCAGCTTAGCAGGAAATTCACCCCTCCACTTT.

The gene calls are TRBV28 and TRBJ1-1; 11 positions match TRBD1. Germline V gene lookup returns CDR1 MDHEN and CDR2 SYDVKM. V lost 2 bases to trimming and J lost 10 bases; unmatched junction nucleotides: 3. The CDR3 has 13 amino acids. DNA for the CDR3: TGTGCCAGCAGTTTAGGGGACAGGGGGGTAGCTTTCTTT. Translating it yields CASSLGDRGVAFF.

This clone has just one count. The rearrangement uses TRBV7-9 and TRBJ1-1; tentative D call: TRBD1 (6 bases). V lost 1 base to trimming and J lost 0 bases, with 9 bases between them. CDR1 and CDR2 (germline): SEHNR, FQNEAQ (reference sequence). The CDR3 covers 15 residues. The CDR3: CASSLGRTVNTEAFF. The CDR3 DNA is TGTGCCAGCAGCTTAGGGAGGACAGTGAACACTGAAGCTTTCTTT. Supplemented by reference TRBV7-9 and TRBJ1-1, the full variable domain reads DTGVSQNPRHKITKRGQNVTFRCDPISEHNRLYWYRQTLGQGPEFLTYFQNEAQLEKSRLLSDRFSAERPKGSFSTLEIQRTEQGDSAMYLCASSLGRTVNTEAFFGQGTRLTVV.

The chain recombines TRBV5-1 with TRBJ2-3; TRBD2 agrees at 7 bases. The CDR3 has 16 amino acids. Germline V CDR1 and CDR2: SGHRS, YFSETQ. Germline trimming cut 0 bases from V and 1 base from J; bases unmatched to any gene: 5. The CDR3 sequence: CASSLGGGGGTDTQYF. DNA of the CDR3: TGCGCCAGCAGCTTGGGCGGGGGTGGCGGCACAGATACGCAGTATTTT.

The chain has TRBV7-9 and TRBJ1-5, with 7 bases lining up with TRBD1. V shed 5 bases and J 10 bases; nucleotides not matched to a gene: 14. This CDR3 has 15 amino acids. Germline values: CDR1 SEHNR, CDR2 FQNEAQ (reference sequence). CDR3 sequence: CASSPRGDRVSPQHF. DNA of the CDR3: TGTGCCAGCAGCCCCCGGGGAGACAGGGTTTCACCCCAGCATTTT. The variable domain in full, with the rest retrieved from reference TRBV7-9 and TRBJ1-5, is DTGVSQNPRHKITKRGQNVTFRCDPISEHNRLYWYRQTLGQGPEFLTYFQNEAQLEKSRLLSDRFSAERPKGSFSTLEIQRTEQGDSAMYLCASSPRGDRVSPQHFGDGTRLSIL.

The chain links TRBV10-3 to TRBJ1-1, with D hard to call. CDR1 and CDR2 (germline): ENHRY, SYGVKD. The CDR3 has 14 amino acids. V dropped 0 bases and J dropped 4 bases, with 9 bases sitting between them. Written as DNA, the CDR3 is TGTGCCATCAGTGAGTCGCAGAGTGGCACTGAAGCTTTCTTT. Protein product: CAISESQSGTEAFF.